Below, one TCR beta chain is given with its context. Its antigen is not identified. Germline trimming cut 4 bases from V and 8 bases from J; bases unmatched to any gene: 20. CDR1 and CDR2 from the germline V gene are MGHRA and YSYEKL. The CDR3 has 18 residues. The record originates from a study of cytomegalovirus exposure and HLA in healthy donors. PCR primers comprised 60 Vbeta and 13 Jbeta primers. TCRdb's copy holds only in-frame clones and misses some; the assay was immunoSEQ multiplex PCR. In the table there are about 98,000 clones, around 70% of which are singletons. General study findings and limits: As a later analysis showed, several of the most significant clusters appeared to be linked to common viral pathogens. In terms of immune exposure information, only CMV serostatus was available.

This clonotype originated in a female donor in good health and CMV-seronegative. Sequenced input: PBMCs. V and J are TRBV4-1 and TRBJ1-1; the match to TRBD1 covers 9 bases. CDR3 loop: CASSPQTGTGYGNGEAFF. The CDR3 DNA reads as TGCGCCAGCAGCCCGCAGACCGGGACAGGGTATGGGAATGGAGAAGCTTTCTTT.